The clone carrying this T cell receptor beta chain was counted only a few times. Combining a sample-barcoded 5' primer with a J-beta primer mix, a second PCR ran for roughly 6 to 12 cycles. Each cDNA molecule received a tag from a template-switch adaptor that had 12 random nucleotides. Each CDR3 protein gets one entry after TCRdb re-called the 5' RACE reads with MiXCR. The repertoire holds roughly 1,700,000 distinct CDR3 sequences, with under 30% as singletons. This entry belongs to a study of blood T cells in healthy people across ages. The germline V gene encodes CDR1 GTSNPN and CDR2 SVGIG (reference sequence). The CDR3 sequence is 14 residues long. Deletions cut 5 bases from V and 8 bases from J, with 21 bases between.

Sequencing used blood. This receptor was identified in a woman in her twenties or thirties in good health. The rearrangement uses TRBV30 and TRBJ1-2; D uncertain. CDR3 sequence (DNA): TGTGCCTGGGCCATTTCGGGCCCCAGGACGGGCTACACCTTC. This encodes CAWAISGPRTGYTF.